These 27 T cell receptor beta chains originate from one sample sequenced in a study of shared clonotypes between healthy human individuals. Generated by immunoSEQ multiplex PCR, the TCRdb table keeps only in-frame clones and is missing some. Of a few hundred thousand clones in the sample, around 77% were seen once. Sequencing was carried out using PBMCs. Receptors originate from a woman aged 40 to 55 in good health. Some clones in this sample may be carry-over from other donors' samples.

This clone was counted once. The chain recombines TRBV28 with TRBJ2-7, with 9 bases lining up with TRBD1. This CDR3 region has 17 residues. The trim removed 6 bases at V and 5 bases at J, leaving 17 bases unmatched. Germline-derived CDR1 and CDR2 are MDHEN and SYDVKM. CDR3: CASSPPPIGTGIHEQYF. The CDR3 nucleotides are TGTGCCAGCAGCCCACCACCGATCGGGACAGGGATCCACGAGCAGTACTTC. Using reference TRBV28 and TRBJ2-7 for the parts outside the CDR3, the full variable domain is DVKVTQSSRYLVKRTGEKVFLECVQDMDHENMFWYRQDPGLGLRLIYFSYDVKMKEKGDIPEGYSVSREKKERFSLILESASTNQTSMYLCASSPPPIGTGIHEQYFGPGTRLTVT.

This clone was picked up one time. This chain connects TRBV7-9 to TRBJ1-1; the D is unclear. The CDR3 length is 15 residues. Germline V gene sequence: CDR1 SEHNR, CDR2 FQNEAQ (reference sequence). Trimming cost V 1 base and J 1 base, with 10 bases left between them. CDR3 sequence: CASSLGRTANTEAFF. In DNA, the CDR3 is TGTGCCAGCAGCTTAGGTCGGACGGCGAACACTGAAGCTTTCTTT.

The chain uses TRBV7-9 and TRBJ1-2; D might be TRBD1 (5 bases). Trimming stripped 10 bases from V and 5 bases from J, with 8 bases between. This CDR3 comprises 10 residues. Germline V gene data show CDR1 as SEHNR and CDR2 as FQNEAQ (reference sequence). The CDR3, as DNA: TGTGCCACGACAGAGTATGGCTACACCTTC. It codes for CATTEYGYTF.

The gene calls are TRBV23-1 and TRBJ2-1, with D possibly TRBD2 on 6 matching bases. TRBV23-1 is treated as an ORF (open reading frame) with a function not yet certain. Trimming took off 10 bases at V and 5 bases at J, with 21 bases between the two ends. The CDR3 consists of 15 residues. CDR3 DNA sequence: TGCGCCATTACACCCGGGACTCCGGTGGACAATGAGCAGTTCTTC. It is translated as CAITPGTPVDNEQFF.

This clone was seen only once. The chain recombines TRBV6-5 with TRBJ1-2; a weak D match, TRBD1 (5 bases). This CDR3 has 13 residues. Germline V gives CDR1 MNHEY, CDR2 SVGAGI. Trimming pared 0 bases from V and 8 bases from J, leaving 10 bases between. The CDR3 is CASSYSAGRGYTF. The DNA for the CDR3 is TGTGCCAGCAGTTACTCGGCAGGGAGAGGCTACACCTTC.

This chain connects TRBV18 to TRBJ1-2; a possible D gene is TRBD1 (5 bases). V lost 4 bases and J lost 6, with 12 bases in between. The CDR3 has 13 residues. Germline lookup yields CDR1 KGHSH and CDR2 LQKENI. For the CDR3, the DNA is TGTGCCAGCTCACGGGGACCGCCCGATGGCTACACCTTC. It codes for CASSRGPPDGYTF.

This clone appeared many times. The V and J genes are TRBV7-2 and TRBJ2-1; 15 bases line up with TRBD2. There are 18 residues in the CDR3. V gave up 1 base and J gave up 5 bases; unmatched junction bases: 6. The germline CDR1 and CDR2 sequences are SGHTA and FQGNSA. For the CDR3, the DNA is TGTGCCAGCAGCTTAGAAGGGACTAGCGGGAGGTACCACAATGAGCAGTTCTTC. This gives the protein CASSLEGTSGRYHNEQFF.

The rearrangement uses TRBV6-1 and TRBJ2-5, with 7 bases fitting TRBD1. There are 13 residues in the CDR3. Losses at the gene ends were 5 bases for V and 2 bases for J; bases not matched to a gene: 2. Germline CDR1 is MNHNS and CDR2 is SASEGT. The CDR3 DNA follows: TGTGCCAGCAGTCGGGACAGACAAGAGACCCAGTACTTC. Residues: CASSRDRQETQYF.

The J gene is TRBJ1-2, the V gene TRBV19; D uncertain. Germline values: CDR1 LNHDA, CDR2 SQIVND (reference sequence). Trimming cost V 3 bases and J 0 bases, with 5 bases left between them. The CDR3 is 13 amino acids. The CDR3 is CASSIQTNYGYTF. CDR3 bases: TGTGCCAGTAGTATTCAGACTAACTATGGCTACACCTTC.

The chain links TRBV7-2 to TRBJ2-7; D is uncertain. V dropped 5 bases and J dropped 5 bases, with 13 bases sitting between them. Germline lookup yields CDR1 SGHTA and CDR2 FQGNSA. The CDR3 has 13 amino acids. The CDR3 loop reads CASSLSSIHEQYF. The CDR3, as DNA: TGTGCCAGCAGCCTCTCCTCCATCCACGAGCAGTACTTC.

This clone turned up a few times. A far more abundant clone sits one base away, making this likely a read error. The same CDR3 is also encoded by other DNA sequences in this sample. The chain has TRBV30 and TRBJ2-5, with D unresolved. The CDR3 loop spans 11 amino acids. Germline assignment: CDR1 GTSNPN and CDR2 SVGIG (reference sequence). The V end was cut by 5 bases, the J end by 3 bases, with 7 bases between. CDR3 loop: CAWETKETQYF. The CDR3, as DNA: TGTGCCTGGGAGACAAAAGAGACCCAGTACTTC.

This clone was counted a few times. This chain links TRBV6-5 with TRBJ2-1; 14 positions match TRBD2. Germline V lookup: CDR1 MNHEY, CDR2 SVGAGI. The CDR3 covers 15 residues. Losses at the gene ends were 6 bases for V and 9 bases for J; bases not matched to a gene: 7. The CDR3 nucleotides are TGTGCCAGCAGCCCCGGACTAGCGGGAGGCAGTGAGCAGTTCTTC. Translating gives CASSPGLAGGSEQFF.

Regarding this clone: Since a far larger clone is one base different, this is likely a read error. The CDR3 spells CASNPGVLSYEQYF. The CDR3 coding sequence is TGTGCCAGCAATCCTGGAGTTCTCTCCTACGAGCAGTACTTC. V gene TRBV28 combines with J gene TRBJ2-7; D remains unclear. The CDR3 is made up of 14 amino acids. The V gene lost 7 bases and the J gene lost 0 bases, with 13 bases spanning the gap. Germline assignment: CDR1 MDHEN and CDR2 SYDVKM. Looking up the rest from reference TRBV28 and TRBJ2-7 gives the full variable domain: DVKVTQSSRYLVKRTGEKVFLECVQDMDHENMFWYRQDPGLGLRLIYFSYDVKMKEKGDIPEGYSVSREKKERFSLILESASTNQTSMYLCASNPGVLSYEQYFGPGTRLTVT.

The chain uses TRBV28 and TRBJ1-2; D is perhaps TRBD1 (5 bases). CDR1 and CDR2 (germline): MDHEN, SYDVKM. V was cut by 6 bases and J by 4 bases, with 15 bases left in between. The CDR3 length is 14 residues. CDR3 coding DNA: TGTGCCAGCAGGACCCTCGGCAGGGCCTATGGCTACACCTTC. It is translated as CASRTLGRAYGYTF.

The chain carries TRBV4-3 and TRBJ2-7; D possibly corresponds to TRBD2 (5 bases). This CDR3 has 14 amino acids. V lost 3 bases, J lost 3 bases, and 12 bases lay in between. Germline CDR1 LGHNA, CDR2 YSLEER. The CDR3 nucleotides are TGCGCCAGCAGCCACCAACTAGGGATCTACGAGCAGTACTTC. It encodes CASSHQLGIYEQYF.

As regards this clone: A much larger clone is a single base away; this may be a read error. V and J are TRBV4-2 and TRBJ2-7; the D call may be TRBD1 or TRBD2 (5 bases each). Looked up from germline, CDR1 is LGHNA and CDR2 is YNFKEQ. The CDR3 contains 15 residues. CDR3 sequence (DNA): TGTGCCGGCAGCCGAATGGGGGACGCTACCTACGAGCAGTACTTC. This encodes CAGSRMGDATYEQYF.

This clone has more than one count but fewer than ten. J is TRBJ2-2 and V is TRBV28; D is unresolved. The CDR3 runs 13 residues. Per the germline V gene, CDR1 is MDHEN and CDR2 is SYDVKM. Trimming left V 3 bases short and J 3 bases short, with 5 bases between. CDR3 in amino acids: CASSLVHTGELFF. CDR3 in DNA: TGTGCCAGCAGTTTGGTTCACACCGGGGAGCTGTTTTTT. The full variable domain, rest sourced from reference TRBV28 and TRBJ2-2, is DVKVTQSSRYLVKRTGEKVFLECVQDMDHENMFWYRQDPGLGLRLIYFSYDVKMKEKGDIPEGYSVSREKKERFSLILESASTNQTSMYLCASSLVHTGELFFGEGSRLTVL.

This clone was observed a few times. The chain is built from TRBV30 and TRBJ2-1, with TRBD2 identical over 7 bases. Per the germline V gene, CDR1 is GTSNPN and CDR2 is SVGIG (reference sequence). The length of the CDR3 is 15 residues. Trimming removed 3 bases from V and 5 bases from J; junction bases left unmatched: 10. This CDR3 reads CAWRAAGAGNNEQFF. The CDR3 DNA follows: TGTGCCTGGAGGGCCGCGGGAGCGGGTAACAATGAGCAGTTCTTC.

This chain uses TRBV5-1 with TRBJ1-1; D possibly corresponds to TRBD1 (6 bases). Between the trimmed V and J ends, which lost 3 bases and 1 base, there was a span of 13 bases. The CDR3 has 15 amino acids. The germline CDR1 and CDR2 sequences are SGHRS and YFSETQ. CDR3 region: CASSSQGQPNTEAFF. As DNA, the CDR3 is TGCGCCAGCAGCTCCCAAGGACAGCCGAACACTGAAGCTTTCTTT.

This chain uses TRBV7-8 with TRBJ1-4; D gene unclear. The V and J ends lost 0 bases and 6 bases respectively, with 8 bases between them. The CDR3 sequence is 14 residues long. The germline gives CDR1 SGHVS, CDR2 FQNEAQ. CDR3 amino acids: CASSLAGFDEKLFF. For the CDR3, the DNA is TGTGCCAGCAGCTTAGCGGGTTTCGATGAAAAACTGTTTTTT.

The chain joins TRBV28 to TRBJ2-7, with 11 positions matching TRBD2. V lost 8 bases and J lost 3; bases outside the gene matches: 9. This CDR3 is built from 15 residues. Germline V lookup: CDR1 MDHEN, CDR2 SYDVKM. CDR3 sequence: CASHPSLAGDYEQYF. CDR3 in DNA: TGTGCCAGCCATCCCTCACTAGCGGGGGACTACGAGCAGTACTTC.

As concerns this clone: The sample holds other DNA sequences that translate to the same CDR3. The chain employs TRBV5-4 and TRBJ2-3, with TRBD2 matching over 14 bases. This CDR3 has 16 amino acids. With 3 bases clipped from V and 5 bases from J, the junction kept 5 bases outside the gene matches. Germline CDR1 SGHNT, CDR2 YYREEE (reference sequence). Here the CDR3 reads CASSSGLAGGLDTQYF. For the CDR3, the DNA is TGTGCCAGCAGCTCCGGACTAGCGGGAGGCTTAGATACGCAGTATTTT.

The V gene is TRBV27, the J gene TRBJ1-4, with 11 bases identical to TRBD1. The CDR3 extends over 16 amino acids. J gave up 7 bases and V 8 bases, and 12 bases lay outside the gene matches. Germline loops: CDR1 MNHEY, CDR2 SMNVEV (reference sequence). CDR3 nucleotides: TGTGCCAGCGGTGAACTCGGGACAGGGGGGACTGAAAAACTGTTTTTT. This codes for CASGELGTGGTEKLFF.

As regards this clone: This same CDR3 is encoded by further DNA sequences in the sample. The chain employs TRBV18 and TRBJ2-7; TRBD2 matches 13 bases. Germline values: CDR1 KGHSH, CDR2 LQKENI. The junction had 6 bases not matched to a gene; V was cut back by 6 bases and J by 4 bases. The CDR3 is made up of 15 amino acids. CDR3 loop: CASSPRTSGSYEQYF. In DNA, the CDR3 is TGTGCCAGCTCCCCCAGGACTAGCGGGAGTTACGAGCAGTACTTC.

The rearrangement joins TRBV25-1 to TRBJ2-1, with 10 bases matching TRBD2. V was clipped by 3 bases and J by 6 bases; unmatched bases: 8. Germline V lookup: CDR1 MGHDK, CDR2 SYGVNS. The CDR3 consists of 16 residues. CDR3 sequence reads: CASSEWVAGGSNEQFF. The CDR3 DNA reads as TGTGCCAGCAGTGAGTGGGTAGCGGGAGGAAGCAATGAGCAGTTCTTC.

The chain has TRBV19 and TRBJ1-5; D is uncertain. The CDR3 consists of 12 residues. From germline, CDR1 is LNHDA and CDR2 SQIVND (reference sequence). Trimming took 5 bases from V and 7 from J, leaving 9 bases between them. The CDR3 bases are TGTGCCAGTAGTGCCCTCAGCCAGCCCCAGCATTTT. It translates to CASSALSQPQHF.

Only one count was recorded for this clone. The chain has TRBV10-2 and TRBJ2-3; no firm D call. Germline CDR1 reads WSHSY; CDR2 reads SAAADI. The V end was cut by 4 bases, the J end by 2 bases, with 4 bases between. This CDR3 comprises 12 residues. The CDR3 coding sequence is TGCGCCAGCAGTGCCCCCACAGATACGCAGTATTTT. It yields the protein CASSAPTDTQYF.